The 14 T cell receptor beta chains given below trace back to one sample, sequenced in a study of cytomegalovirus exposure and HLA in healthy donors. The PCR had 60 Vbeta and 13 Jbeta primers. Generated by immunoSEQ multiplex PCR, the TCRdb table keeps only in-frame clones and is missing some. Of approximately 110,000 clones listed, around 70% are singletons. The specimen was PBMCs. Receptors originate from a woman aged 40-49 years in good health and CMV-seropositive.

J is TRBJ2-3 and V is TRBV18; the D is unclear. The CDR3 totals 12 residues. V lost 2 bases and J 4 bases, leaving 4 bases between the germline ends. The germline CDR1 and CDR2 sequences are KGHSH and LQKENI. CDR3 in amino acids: CASSPYSDTQYF. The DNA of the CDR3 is TGTGCCAGCTCACCATACTCAGATACGCAGTATTTT.

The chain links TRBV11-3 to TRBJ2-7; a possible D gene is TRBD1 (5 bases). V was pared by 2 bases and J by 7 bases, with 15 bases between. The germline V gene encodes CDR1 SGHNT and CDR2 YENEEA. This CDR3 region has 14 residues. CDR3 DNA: TGTGCCAGCAGCTTACAGGGAATACCTAGGGAGCAGTACTTC. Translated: CASSLQGIPREQYF.

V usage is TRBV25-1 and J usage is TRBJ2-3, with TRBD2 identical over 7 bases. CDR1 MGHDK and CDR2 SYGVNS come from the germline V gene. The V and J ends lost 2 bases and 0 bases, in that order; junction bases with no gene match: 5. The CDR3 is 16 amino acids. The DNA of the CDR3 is TGTGCCAGCAGTGAACGAGCGGGGCCTAGCACAGATACGCAGTATTTT. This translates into CASSERAGPSTDTQYF.

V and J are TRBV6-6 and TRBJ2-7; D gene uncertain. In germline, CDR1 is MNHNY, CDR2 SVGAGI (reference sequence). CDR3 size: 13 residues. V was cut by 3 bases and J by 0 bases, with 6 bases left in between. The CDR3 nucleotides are TGTGCCAGCAGTTATCGGGTCTCCTACGAGCAGTACTTC. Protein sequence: CASSYRVSYEQYF.

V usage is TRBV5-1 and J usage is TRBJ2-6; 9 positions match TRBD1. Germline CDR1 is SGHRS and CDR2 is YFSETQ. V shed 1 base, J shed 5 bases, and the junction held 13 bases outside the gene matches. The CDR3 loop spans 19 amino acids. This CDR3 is CASSLREQGASERANVLTF. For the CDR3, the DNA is TGCGCCAGCAGCTTGCGCGAACAGGGGGCGTCCGAAAGGGCCAACGTCCTGACTTTC.

The CDR3 is CASSLAAAGITDTQYF. DNA of the CDR3: TGCGCCAGCAGCTTGGCCGCGGCAGGGATCACAGATACGCAGTATTTT. The V call is TRBV5-1, the J call TRBJ2-3, with D perhaps matching TRBD1 (5 bases). Deletions cut 0 bases from V and 2 bases from J, with 13 bases between. The CDR3 loop spans 16 amino acids. Germline CDR1 reads SGHRS; CDR2 reads YFSETQ.

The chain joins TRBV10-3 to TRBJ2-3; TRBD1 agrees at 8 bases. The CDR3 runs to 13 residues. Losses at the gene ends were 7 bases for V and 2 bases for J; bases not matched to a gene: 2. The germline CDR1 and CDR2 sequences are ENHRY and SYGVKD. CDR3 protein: CAINRGDTDTQYF. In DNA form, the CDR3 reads TGTGCCATCAACAGGGGGGACACAGATACGCAGTATTTT.

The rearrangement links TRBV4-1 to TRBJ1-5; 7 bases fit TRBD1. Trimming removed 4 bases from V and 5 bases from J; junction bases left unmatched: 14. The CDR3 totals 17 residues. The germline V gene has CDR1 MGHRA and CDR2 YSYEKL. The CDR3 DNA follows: TGCGCCAGCAGCCTCCCCGAGGAGGGGGCTTTTGATCAGCCCCAGCATTTT. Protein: CASSLPEEGAFDQPQHF.

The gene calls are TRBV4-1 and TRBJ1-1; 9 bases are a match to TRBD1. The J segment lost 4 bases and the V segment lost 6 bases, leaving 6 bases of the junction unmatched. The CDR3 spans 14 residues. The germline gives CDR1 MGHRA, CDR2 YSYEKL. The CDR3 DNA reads TGCGCCAGCAGGGAACAGGGGGCCGGCACTGAAGCTTTCTTT. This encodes CASREQGAGTEAFF.

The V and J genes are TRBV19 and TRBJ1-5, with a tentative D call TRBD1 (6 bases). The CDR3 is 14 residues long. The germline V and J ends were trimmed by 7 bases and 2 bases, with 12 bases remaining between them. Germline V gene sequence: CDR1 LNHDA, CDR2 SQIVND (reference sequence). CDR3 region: CASTPGQRNQPQHF. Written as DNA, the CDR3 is TGTGCCAGTACCCCCGGACAGCGCAATCAGCCCCAGCATTTT.

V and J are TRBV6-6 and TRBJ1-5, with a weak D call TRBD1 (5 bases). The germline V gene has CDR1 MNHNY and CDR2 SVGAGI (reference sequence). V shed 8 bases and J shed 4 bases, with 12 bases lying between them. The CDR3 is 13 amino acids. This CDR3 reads CASRGDGNQPQHF. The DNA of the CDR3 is TGTGCCAGCCGGGGGGACGGAAATCAGCCCCAGCATTTT.

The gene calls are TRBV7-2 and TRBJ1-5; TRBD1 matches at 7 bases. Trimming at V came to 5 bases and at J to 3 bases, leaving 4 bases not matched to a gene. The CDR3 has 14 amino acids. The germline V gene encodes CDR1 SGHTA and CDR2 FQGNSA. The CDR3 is CASSRGTVNQPQHF. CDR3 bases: TGTGCCAGCAGCCGAGGGACAGTCAATCAGCCCCAGCATTTT.

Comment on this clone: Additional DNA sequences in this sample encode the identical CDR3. For the CDR3, the DNA is TGTGCCAGCTCACCAGACTCATACAATGAGCAGTTCTTC. Protein product: CASSPDSYNEQFF. The rearrangement joins TRBV18 to TRBJ2-1; unclear D gene. The CDR3 is made up of 13 amino acids. Trimming removed 2 bases from V and 4 bases from J, with 6 bases in between. CDR1 is KGHSH and CDR2 is LQKENI in the germline V gene. Drawing the rest from reference TRBV18 and TRBJ2-1, the complete variable domain is NAGVMQNPRHLVRRRGQEARLRCSPMKGHSHVYWYRQLPEEGLKFMVYLQKENIIDESGMPKERFSAEFPKEGPSILRIQQVVRGDSAAYFCASSPDSYNEQFFGPGTRLTVL.

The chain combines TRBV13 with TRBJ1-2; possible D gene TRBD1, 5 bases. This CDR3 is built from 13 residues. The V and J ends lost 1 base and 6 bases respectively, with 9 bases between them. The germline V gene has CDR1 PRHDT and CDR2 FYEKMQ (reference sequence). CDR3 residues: CASSLDGGDGYTF. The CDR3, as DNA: TGTGCCAGCAGCTTAGATGGAGGGGATGGCTACACCTTC.